The 5 T cell receptor beta chains below all came from one sample that was sequenced in a study of blood T cell repertoires in COVID-19. Method: immunoSEQ multiplex PCR; TCRdb's copy keeps in-frame clones and lacks some. Here the sample spans 300,000 to 400,000 clones, 80% to 90% being singletons. The sequenced sample was peripheral blood. The origin of the receptors is a young woman with COVID-19, enrolled during active disease.

V is TRBV10-3 and J is TRBJ2-1, with 16 bases aligning to TRBD2. Germline loops: CDR1 ENHRY, CDR2 SYGVKD. V dropped 11 bases and J dropped 0; count of bases not matched to a gene: 10. The length of the CDR3 is 18 residues. CDR3: CASTPGLAGGTSYNEQFF. The CDR3 DNA is TGTGCCTCGACTCCGGGACTAGCGGGGGGGACCTCCTACAATGAGCAGTTCTTC.

This clone occurred a few times. The rearrangement joins TRBV5-1 to TRBJ2-3; 11 bases line up with TRBD1. After removal of 3 bases from V and 4 bases from J, the junction contained 1 base not matched to a gene. The germline V gene encodes CDR1 SGHRS and CDR2 YFSETQ. This CDR3 contains 14 residues. The CDR3: CASSSGQGADTQYF. CDR3 bases: TGCGCCAGCAGCTCGGGACAGGGGGCAGATACGCAGTATTTT.

The chain recombines TRBV7-9 with TRBJ2-1, with 7 bases matching TRBD1. CDR1 is SEHNR and CDR2 is FQNEAQ in the germline V gene (reference sequence). Trimming at V came to 8 bases and at J to 2 bases, leaving 12 bases not matched to a gene. This CDR3 comprises 16 residues. The CDR3, as DNA: TGTGCCAGCTACGGGGACAGAAATGGAGCCTACAATGAGCAGTTCTTC. Translation: CASYGDRNGAYNEQFF.

The V and J genes are TRBV11-3 and TRBJ2-1, with TRBD2 identical over 7 bases. V shed 9 bases, J shed 2 bases, and the junction held 7 bases outside the gene matches. The CDR3 length is 14 residues. From germline, CDR1 is SGHNT and CDR2 YENEEA. CDR3: CARTRGGAYNEQFF. DNA for the CDR3: TGTGCCAGAACCCGGGGAGGGGCCTACAATGAGCAGTTCTTC.

The chain employs TRBV18 and TRBJ2-2, with D uncertain. Germline V lookup: CDR1 KGHSH, CDR2 LQKENI. V was cut by 3 bases and J by 6 bases, with 5 bases left in between. The CDR3 consists of 12 residues. CDR3 nucleotides: TGTGCCAGCTCACCTCTGTCCGGGGAGCTGTTTTTT. As protein: CASSPLSGELFF.